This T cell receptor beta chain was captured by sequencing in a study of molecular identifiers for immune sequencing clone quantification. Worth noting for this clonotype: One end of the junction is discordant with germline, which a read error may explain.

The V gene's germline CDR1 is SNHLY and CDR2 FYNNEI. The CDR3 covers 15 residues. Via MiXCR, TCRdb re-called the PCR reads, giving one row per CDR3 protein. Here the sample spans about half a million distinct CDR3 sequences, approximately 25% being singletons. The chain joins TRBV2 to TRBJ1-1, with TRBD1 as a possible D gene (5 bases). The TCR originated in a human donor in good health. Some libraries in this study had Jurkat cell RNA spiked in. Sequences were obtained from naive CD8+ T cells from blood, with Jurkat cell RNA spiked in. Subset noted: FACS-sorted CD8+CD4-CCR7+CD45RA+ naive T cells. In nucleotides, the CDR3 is TGTGCCCGCCGCCCCGATGGGGCCGTGAACCCTGAAGCTTTCTTT. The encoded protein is CARRPDGAVNPEAFF.